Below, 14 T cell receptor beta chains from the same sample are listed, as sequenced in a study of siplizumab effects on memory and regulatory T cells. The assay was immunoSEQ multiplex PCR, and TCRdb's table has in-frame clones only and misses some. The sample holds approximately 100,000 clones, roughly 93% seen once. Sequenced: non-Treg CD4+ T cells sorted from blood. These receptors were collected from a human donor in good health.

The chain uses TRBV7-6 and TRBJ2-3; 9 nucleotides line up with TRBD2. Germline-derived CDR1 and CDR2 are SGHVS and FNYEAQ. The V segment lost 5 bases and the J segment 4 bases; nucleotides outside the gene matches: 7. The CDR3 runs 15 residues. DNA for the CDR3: TGTGCCAGCAGCAAAACTAGCGGGTCCGCAGATACGCAGTATTTT. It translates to CASSKTSGSADTQYF.

This CDR3 reads CAISEQRTGRSDTQYF. The CDR3 nucleotides are TGTGCCATCAGTGAGCAACGGACAGGGAGGTCAGATACGCAGTATTTT. The J gene is TRBJ2-3, the V gene TRBV10-3; 8 bases agree with TRBD1. Germline V gene data show CDR1 as ENHRY and CDR2 as SYGVKD. Germline trimming cut 2 bases from V and 4 bases from J; bases unmatched to any gene: 8. The CDR3 covers 16 residues.

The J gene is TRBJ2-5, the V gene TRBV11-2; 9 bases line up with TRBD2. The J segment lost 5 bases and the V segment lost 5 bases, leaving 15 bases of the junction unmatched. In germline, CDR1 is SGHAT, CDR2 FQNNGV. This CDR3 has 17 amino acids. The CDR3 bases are TGTGCCAGCAGCCTCAGGAGATTAGCGGGGGCCCCGGAGACCCAGTACTTC. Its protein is CASSLRRLAGAPETQYF.

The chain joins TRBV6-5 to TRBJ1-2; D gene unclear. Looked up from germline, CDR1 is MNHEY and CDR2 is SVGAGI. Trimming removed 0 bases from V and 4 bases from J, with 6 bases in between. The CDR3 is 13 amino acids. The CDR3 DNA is TGTGCCAGCAGTTACTCCTCAGTCTATGGCTACACCTTC. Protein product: CASSYSSVYGYTF.

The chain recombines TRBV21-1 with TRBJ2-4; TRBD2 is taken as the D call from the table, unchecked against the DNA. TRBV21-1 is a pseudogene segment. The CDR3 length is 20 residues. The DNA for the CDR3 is TGTGCCAGCAGCAAAGTAGGGTCTAGCGGGGGGCCTTTAGCCAAAAACATTCAGTACTTC. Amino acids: CASSKVGSSGGPLAKNIQYF.

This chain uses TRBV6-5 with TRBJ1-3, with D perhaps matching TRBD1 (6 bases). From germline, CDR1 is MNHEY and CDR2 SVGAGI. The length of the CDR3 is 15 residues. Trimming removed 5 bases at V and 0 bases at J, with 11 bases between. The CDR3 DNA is TGTGCCAGCAGTCCACGAGGGGGCTCTGGAAACACCATATATTTT. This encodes CASSPRGGSGNTIYF.

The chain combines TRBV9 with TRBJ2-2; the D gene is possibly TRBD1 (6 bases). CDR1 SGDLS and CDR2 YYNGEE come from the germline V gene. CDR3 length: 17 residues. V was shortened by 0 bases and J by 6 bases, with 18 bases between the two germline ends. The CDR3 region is CASSVGEGTFFSGELFF. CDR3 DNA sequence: TGTGCCAGCAGCGTAGGCGAGGGGACATTCTTTTCCGGGGAGCTGTTTTTT.

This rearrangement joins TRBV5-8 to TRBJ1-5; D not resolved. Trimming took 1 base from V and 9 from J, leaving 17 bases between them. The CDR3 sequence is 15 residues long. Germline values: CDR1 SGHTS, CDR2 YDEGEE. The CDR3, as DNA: TGTGCCAGCAGCTTGATAGTTGGAGGCGTCGGGCCCCAGCATTTT. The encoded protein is CASSLIVGGVGPQHF.

CDR3 DNA sequence: TGTGCTAGTGGTTCGACAGCAACAAACACAGATACGCAGTATTTT. Its protein product is CASGSTATNTDTQYF. V usage is TRBV12-5 and J usage is TRBJ2-3, with D perhaps TRBD1 (5 bases). The V and J ends lost 4 bases and 2 bases respectively, with 13 bases between them. The length of the CDR3 is 15 residues. The germline CDR1 and CDR2 sequences are LGHNT and FRNRAP.

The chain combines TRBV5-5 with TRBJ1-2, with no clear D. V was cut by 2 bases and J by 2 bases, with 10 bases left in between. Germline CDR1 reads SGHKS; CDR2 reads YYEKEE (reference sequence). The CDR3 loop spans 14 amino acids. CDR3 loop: CASSFPLGNYGYTF. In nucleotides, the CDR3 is TGTGCCAGCAGCTTTCCCTTGGGGAACTATGGCTACACCTTC. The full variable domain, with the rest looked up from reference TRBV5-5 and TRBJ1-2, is DAGVTQSPTHLIKTRGQQVTLRCSPISGHKSVSWYQQVLGQGPQFIFQYYEKEERGRGNFPDRFSARQFPNYSSELNVNALLLGDSALYLCASSFPLGNYGYTFGSGTRLTVV.

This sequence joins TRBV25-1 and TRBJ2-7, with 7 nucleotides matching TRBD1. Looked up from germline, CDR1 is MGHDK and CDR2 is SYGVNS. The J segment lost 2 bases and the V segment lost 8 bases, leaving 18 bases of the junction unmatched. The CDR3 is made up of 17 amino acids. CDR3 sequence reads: CASEGEIVGGPTYEQYF. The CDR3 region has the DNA TGTGCCAGCGAGGGGGAAATTGTAGGGGGCCCGACCTACGAGCAGTACTTC.

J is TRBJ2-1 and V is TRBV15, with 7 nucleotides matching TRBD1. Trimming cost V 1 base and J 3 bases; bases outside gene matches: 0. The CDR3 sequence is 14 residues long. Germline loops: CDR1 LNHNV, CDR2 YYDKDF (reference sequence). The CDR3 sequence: CATSRGDSYNEQFF. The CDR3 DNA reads TGTGCCACCAGCAGAGGGGACAGCTACAATGAGCAGTTCTTC.

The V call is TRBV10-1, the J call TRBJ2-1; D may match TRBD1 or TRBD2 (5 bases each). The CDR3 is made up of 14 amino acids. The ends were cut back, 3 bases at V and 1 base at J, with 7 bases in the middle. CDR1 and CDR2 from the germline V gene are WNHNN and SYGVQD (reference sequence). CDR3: CASSDRESYNEQFF. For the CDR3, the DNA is TGCGCCAGCAGTGACAGGGAGTCCTACAATGAGCAGTTCTTC.

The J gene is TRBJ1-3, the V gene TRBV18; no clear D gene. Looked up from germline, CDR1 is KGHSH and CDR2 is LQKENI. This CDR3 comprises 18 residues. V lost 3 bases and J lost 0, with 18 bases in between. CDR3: CASSPIPSTGPSGNTIYF. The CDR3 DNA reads TGTGCCAGCTCACCGATCCCTTCGACTGGGCCCTCTGGAAACACCATATATTTT.